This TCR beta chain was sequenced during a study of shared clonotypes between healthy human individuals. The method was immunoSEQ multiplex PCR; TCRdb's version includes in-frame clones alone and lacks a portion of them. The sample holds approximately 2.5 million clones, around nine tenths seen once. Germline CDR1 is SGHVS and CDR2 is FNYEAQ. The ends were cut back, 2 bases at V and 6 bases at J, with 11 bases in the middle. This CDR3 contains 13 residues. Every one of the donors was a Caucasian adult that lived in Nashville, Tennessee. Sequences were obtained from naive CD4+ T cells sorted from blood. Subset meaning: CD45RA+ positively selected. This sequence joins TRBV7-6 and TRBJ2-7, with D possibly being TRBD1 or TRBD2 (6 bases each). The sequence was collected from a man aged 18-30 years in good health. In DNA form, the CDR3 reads TGTGCCAGCAGCTTACGAGGGGGGTTCGAGCAGTACTTC. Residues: CASSLRGGFEQYF.